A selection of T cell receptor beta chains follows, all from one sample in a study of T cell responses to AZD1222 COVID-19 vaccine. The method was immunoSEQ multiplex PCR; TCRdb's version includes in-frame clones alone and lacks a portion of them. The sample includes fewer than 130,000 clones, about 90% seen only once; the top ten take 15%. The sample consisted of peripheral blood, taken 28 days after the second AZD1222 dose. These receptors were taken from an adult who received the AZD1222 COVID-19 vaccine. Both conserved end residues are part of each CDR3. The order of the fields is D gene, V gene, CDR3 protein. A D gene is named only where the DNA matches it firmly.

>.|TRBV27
CASSYRVIGDTQYF
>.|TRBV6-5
CASSPRGLSSYEQYF
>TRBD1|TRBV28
CASSLSGQGANEQYF
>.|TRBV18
CASIQGIARTDTQYF
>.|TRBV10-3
CAISDETVQETQYF
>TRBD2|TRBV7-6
CASSSGLAGGTGELFF
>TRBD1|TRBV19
CASSPLGTGSMNGYTF
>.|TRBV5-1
CASSLGQGYNEQFF
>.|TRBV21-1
CASSKVRGRSYNEQFF
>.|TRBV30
CAWTGKPPGELFF
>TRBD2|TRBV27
CASSPLAGGLEQYF
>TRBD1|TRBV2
CASRRETGGRGGYGYTF
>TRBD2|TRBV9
CASSVGASGGAVTDTQYF
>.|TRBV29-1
CSVEGRIMNTEAFF
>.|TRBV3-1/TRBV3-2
CASSQDRHSAQHF
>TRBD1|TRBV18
CASQSDQGAITGGYTF
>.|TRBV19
CASNPMNSLWALASGYTF
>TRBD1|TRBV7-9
CASSFPRGLAETQYF
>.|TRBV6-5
CASSYLESNQPQHF
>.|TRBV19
CASSIRGDQPQHF
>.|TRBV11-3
CASSRPGANVLTF
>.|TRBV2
CASRGSNQPQHF
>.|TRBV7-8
CASSLNQGRTGYEQYF
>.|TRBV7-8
CASSPPGVPDTQYF
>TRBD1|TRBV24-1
CATSDTITGDYGYTF
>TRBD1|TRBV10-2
CASWGQQNEKLFF
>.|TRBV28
CASSINSNQPQHF
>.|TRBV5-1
CASVGSGANVLTF
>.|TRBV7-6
CASSLAGGRNQPQHF
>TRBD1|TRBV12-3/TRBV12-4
CASSRDRFYEQYF
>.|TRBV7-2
CASSLLGVGYGYTF
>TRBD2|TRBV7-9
CASSSREAPSYEQYF
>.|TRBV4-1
CASSQAWGNLGFTDNSPLHF
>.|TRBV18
CASSGGQNTEAFF
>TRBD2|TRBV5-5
CASSLEGSGGLQGNEQFF
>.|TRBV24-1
CATSDPEGSGNTIYF
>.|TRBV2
CASMPGSVEAFF
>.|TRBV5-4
CASSLGGGARGYTF
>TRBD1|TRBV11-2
CASSAGQGDEKLFF